The next 21 T cell receptor beta chains were all read from a single sample in a study of technical replicates of blood from a handful of donors. Data came from immunoSEQ multiplex PCR; TCRdb stores just in-frame clones and leaves some out. The table lists 60,000 to 85,000 clones, approximately 94% of them singletons, with approximately 0.4% in the top ten. Sequencing input: T cells isolated from PBMCs. The receptor set was obtained from a human donor in good health.

This chain links TRBV28 with TRBJ2-1; 10 bases match TRBD2. Germline values: CDR1 MDHEN, CDR2 SYDVKM. Trimming at V came to 6 bases and at J to 2 bases, leaving 7 bases not matched to a gene. The CDR3 consists of 16 residues. The CDR3 is CASSLLAGAAYNEQFF. The CDR3 DNA sequence: TGTGCCAGCAGCCTCCTAGCGGGAGCGGCCTACAATGAGCAGTTCTTC. Full variable domain (rest looked up from reference TRBV28 and TRBJ2-1): DVKVTQSSRYLVKRTGEKVFLECVQDMDHENMFWYRQDPGLGLRLIYFSYDVKMKEKGDIPEGYSVSREKKERFSLILESASTNQTSMYLCASSLLAGAAYNEQFFGPGTRLTVL.

The chain carries TRBV5-1 and TRBJ2-1; tentative D call: TRBD1 (5 bases). V lost 0 bases and J 8 bases, leaving 9 bases between the germline ends. CDR1 is SGHRS and CDR2 is YFSETQ in the germline V gene. CDR3 length equals 13 residues. The CDR3 sequence is CASSLVGQDEQFF. In DNA form, the CDR3 reads TGCGCCAGCAGCTTGGTGGGGCAGGATGAGCAGTTCTTC. The full variable domain, its missing parts supplied by reference TRBV5-1 and TRBJ2-1, is KAGVTQTPRYLIKTRGQQVTLSCSPISGHRSVSWYQQTPGQGLQFLFEYFSETQRNKGNFPGRFSGRQFSNSRSEMNVSTLELGDSALYLCASSLVGQDEQFFGPGTRLTVL.

The CDR3 here is CASSQSGTSLEQFF. As DNA, the CDR3 is TGTGCCAGCAGCCAAAGCGGCACTAGTCTTGAGCAGTTCTTC. The chain recombines TRBV9 with TRBJ2-1; weak D call: TRBD2 (5 bases). CDR1 is SGDLS and CDR2 is YYNGEE in the germline V gene. Trimming pared 4 bases from V and 9 bases from J, leaving 17 bases between. The CDR3 sequence is 14 residues long.

This clone was seen only once. The chain combines TRBV10-3 with TRBJ1-1; D remains ambiguous. The CDR3 is 12 residues long. Trimming stripped 4 bases from V and 6 bases from J, with 9 bases between. Germline V lookup: CDR1 ENHRY, CDR2 SYGVKD. The CDR3 DNA reads as TGTGCCATCAGTGGGACTAACCCTGAAGCTTTCTTT. This sequence encodes CAISGTNPEAFF.

For the CDR3, the DNA is TGTGCCAGCAGTTCTTGGACTAGCTCCTACGAGCAGTACTTC. It is translated as CASSSWTSSYEQYF. V and J are TRBV6-5 and TRBJ2-5; TRBD2 matches at 7 bases. The end of the DNA aligns better with TRBJ2-7, so the J call may be wrong. Per germline, CDR1 MNHEY and CDR2 SVGAGI. This CDR3 contains 14 residues.

This clone showed up just once. The J gene is TRBJ2-7, the V gene TRBV27; TRBD1 aligns across 12 bases. Trimming removed 5 bases from V and 5 bases from J; junction bases left unmatched: 4. This CDR3 spans 14 amino acids. CDR1 and CDR2 from the germline V gene are MNHEY and SMNVEV (reference sequence). CDR3 coding DNA: TGTGCCAGCAGTCCGGGGACAGGGGGCCACGAGCAGTACTTC. Its protein product is CASSPGTGGHEQYF.

The V gene is TRBV7-6, the J gene TRBJ2-3; unclear D gene. Looked up from germline, CDR1 is SGHVS and CDR2 is FNYEAQ. V lost 1 base, J lost 6 bases, and 8 bases lay in between. This CDR3 is 13 amino acids long. The CDR3 DNA is TGTGCCAGCAGCTTAGTCACCCGGGATACGCAGTATTTT. Residues: CASSLVTRDTQYF. Full variable domain (remainder filled in from reference TRBV7-6 and TRBJ2-3): GAGVSQSPRYKVTKRGQDVALRCDPISGHVSLYWYRQALGQGPEFLTYFNYEAQQDKSGLPNDRFSAERPEGSISTLTIQRTEQRDSAMYRCASSLVTRDTQYFGPGTRLTVL.

The chain combines TRBV7-9 with TRBJ2-7; no firm D call. The CDR3 sequence is 14 residues long. Germline loops: CDR1 SEHNR, CDR2 FQNEAQ (reference sequence). V lost 3 bases to trimming and J lost 3 bases, with 12 bases between them. CDR3 sequence: CASSLFPEDYEQYF. The CDR3, as DNA: TGTGCCAGCAGCTTGTTTCCAGAGGACTACGAGCAGTACTTC.

The CDR3 protein is CASATSGFYEQFF. CDR3 in DNA: TGTGCCAGCGCGACTAGCGGGTTTTATGAGCAGTTCTTC. The chain couples TRBV28 to TRBJ2-1, with 10 bases identical to TRBD2. The CDR3 has 13 residues. Germline CDR1 MDHEN, CDR2 SYDVKM. With 8 bases clipped from V and 8 bases from J, the junction kept 6 bases outside the gene matches. Using reference TRBV28 and TRBJ2-1 for the parts outside the CDR3, the full variable domain is DVKVTQSSRYLVKRTGEKVFLECVQDMDHENMFWYRQDPGLGLRLIYFSYDVKMKEKGDIPEGYSVSREKKERFSLILESASTNQTSMYLCASATSGFYEQFFGPGTRLTVL.

The genes are TRBV6-1 and TRBJ1-1; D is unclear. CDR3 length: 15 residues. Trimming took 4 bases from V and 5 from J, leaving 17 bases between them. Germline lookup yields CDR1 MNHNS and CDR2 SASEGT. The CDR3 DNA reads TGTGCCAGCAGTGTTTTCGGGGTGGGTAGGACTGAAGCTTTCTTT. Protein product: CASSVFGVGRTEAFF.

As DNA, the CDR3 is TGTGCCTGGAGTGTACCGATACCGAGCTCCTACAATGAGCAGTTCTTC. Its protein is CAWSVPIPSSYNEQFF. V is TRBV30 and J is TRBJ2-1; no firm D call. Germline CDR1 reads GTSNPN; CDR2 reads SVGIG (reference sequence). Trimming removed 0 bases at V and 0 bases at J, with 12 bases between. This CDR3 has 16 amino acids.

This sequence joins TRBV9 and TRBJ2-1, with 7 bases matching TRBD1. Looked up from germline, CDR1 is SGDLS and CDR2 is YYNGEE. CDR3 length: 14 amino acids. The V and J ends lost 1 base and 7 bases, in that order; junction bases with no gene match: 5. This CDR3 is CASSVWGTDNEQFF. CDR3 DNA: TGTGCCAGCAGCGTATGGGGGACAGATAATGAGCAGTTCTTC.

This chain links TRBV28 with TRBJ1-2, with 8 bases lining up with TRBD1. In germline, CDR1 is MDHEN, CDR2 SYDVKM. V lost 6 bases to trimming and J lost 3 bases; unmatched junction nucleotides: 9. This CDR3 comprises 15 residues. This CDR3 reads CASRKQGEPDYGYTF. The CDR3 DNA sequence: TGTGCCAGCAGAAAACAGGGGGAACCTGACTATGGCTACACCTTC.

The chain is built from TRBV7-6 and TRBJ2-1; 9 bases fit TRBD1. Per germline, CDR1 SGHVS and CDR2 FNYEAQ. This CDR3 has 15 residues. The trim removed 5 bases at V and 7 bases at J, leaving 9 bases unmatched. The CDR3 sequence: CASSQQGAFMNEQFF. As DNA, the CDR3 is TGTGCCAGCAGCCAACAGGGGGCGTTTATGAATGAGCAGTTCTTC. Looking up the rest from reference TRBV7-6 and TRBJ2-1 gives the full variable domain: GAGVSQSPRYKVTKRGQDVALRCDPISGHVSLYWYRQALGQGPEFLTYFNYEAQQDKSGLPNDRFSAERPEGSISTLTIQRTEQRDSAMYRCASSQQGAFMNEQFFGPGTRLTVL.

The chain links TRBV27 to TRBJ1-4; D ambiguous. V shed 4 bases and J shed 4 bases, with 10 bases lying between them. The CDR3 runs to 14 residues. Germline CDR1 reads MNHEY; CDR2 reads SMNVEV (reference sequence). CDR3 coding DNA: TGTGCCAGCAGTTCCACACGATTTAATGAAAAACTGTTTTTT. It encodes CASSSTRFNEKLFF. Looking up the rest from reference TRBV27 and TRBJ1-4 gives the full variable domain: EAQVTQNPRYLITVTGKKLTVTCSQNMNHEYMSWYRQDPGLGLRQIYYSMNVEVTDKGDVPEGYKVSRKEKRNFPLILESPSPNQTSLYFCASSSTRFNEKLFFGSGTQLSVL.

The chain employs TRBV6-5 and TRBJ1-1; D call uncertain. CDR1 and CDR2 from the germline V gene are MNHEY and SVGAGI. The CDR3 spans 12 residues. The V gene lost 4 bases and the J gene lost 0 bases, with 3 bases spanning the gap. Here the CDR3 reads CASSSVNTEAFF. In nucleotides, the CDR3 is TGTGCCAGCAGTTCAGTGAACACTGAAGCTTTCTTT.

The genes are TRBV30 and TRBJ1-1, with D perhaps TRBD1 (6 bases). The length of the CDR3 is 16 residues. Germline V gene data show CDR1 as GTSNPN and CDR2 as SVGIG (reference sequence). The germline V and J ends were trimmed by 1 base and 4 bases, with 19 bases remaining between them. The CDR3: CAWSGRLYRERTEAFF. The CDR3 nucleotides are TGTGCCTGGAGTGGTCGCTTGTACAGGGAGCGCACTGAAGCTTTCTTT. The variable domain in full, completed from reference TRBV30 and TRBJ1-1, reads SQTIHQWPATLVQPVGSPLSLECTVEGTSNPNLYWYRQAAGRGLQLLFYSVGIGQISSEVPQNLSASRPQDRQFILSSKKLLLSDSGFYLCAWSGRLYRERTEAFFGQGTRLTVV.

The V gene is TRBV21-1, the J gene TRBJ2-7; the table's D gene call, TRBD2, was not cross checked with the DNA. TRBV21-1 is noted as a pseudogene. This CDR3 is 14 amino acids long. CDR3 loop: CASSLTSGSGEQYF. The CDR3 coding sequence is TGTGCCAGCAGCCTGACTAGCGGGAGTGGCGAGCAGTACTTC.

The genes are TRBV4-1 and TRBJ2-7, with TRBD2 matching over 10 bases. After removal of 4 bases from V and 2 bases from J, the junction contained 8 bases not matched to a gene. The CDR3 has 16 amino acids. Per the germline V gene, CDR1 is MGHRA and CDR2 is YSYEKL. This chain's CDR3 is CASSRESGLAAYEQYF. The CDR3, as DNA: TGCGCCAGCAGCCGCGAATCAGGACTAGCGGCCTACGAGCAGTACTTC.

This chain uses TRBV7-6 with TRBJ1-4; maybe TRBD1 (6 bases). Per the germline V gene, CDR1 is SGHVS and CDR2 is FNYEAQ. The CDR3 spans 13 residues. V lost 1 base and J 7 bases, leaving 7 bases between the germline ends. CDR3 amino acids: CASSLGGREKLFF. The CDR3 DNA reads TGTGCCAGCAGCTTAGGGGGGCGTGAAAAACTGTTTTTT.

This sequence joins TRBV6-1 and TRBJ1-5; D ambiguous. The length of the CDR3 is 11 residues. Germline CDR1 and CDR2: MNHNS and SASEGT. Deletions cut 3 bases from V and 10 bases from J, with 7 bases between. The CDR3 DNA reads as TGTGCCAGCAGTGACTCTTTTCCCCAGCATTTT. It translates to CASSDSFPQHF.